These 12 T cell receptor beta chains were sequenced from one sample in a study of cytomegalovirus exposure and HLA in healthy donors. Amplification used 60 Vbeta primers and 13 Jbeta primers. Assay: immunoSEQ multiplex PCR; the TCRdb copy retains only in-frame clones and omits some. This table has under 200,000 clones, approximately 59% appearing once. The sequenced sample consisted of PBMCs. The source of these receptors is a man aged 35-49 years in good health and CMV-seronegative.

The V and J genes are TRBV5-1 and TRBJ2-7; 7 bases are shared with TRBD2. This CDR3 has 14 residues. The germline V gene has CDR1 SGHRS and CDR2 YFSETQ. The ends lost 5 bases at V and 2 bases at J; junction bases unmatched: 7. As DNA, the CDR3 is TGCGCCAGCAGTTCCGGGACTACTCCCTACGAGCAGTACTTC. Its translation: CASSSGTTPYEQYF. Complete variable domain (other parts from reference TRBV5-1 and TRBJ2-7): KAGVTQTPRYLIKTRGQQVTLSCSPISGHRSVSWYQQTPGQGLQFLFEYFSETQRNKGNFPGRFSGRQFSNSRSEMNVSTLELGDSALYLCASSSGTTPYEQYFGPGTRLTVT.

This sequence joins TRBV9 and TRBJ1-1; TRBD1 agrees at 9 bases. With 5 bases clipped from V and 5 bases from J, the junction kept 4 bases outside the gene matches. Germline V gene sequence: CDR1 SGDLS, CDR2 YYNGEE. CDR3 length equals 13 residues. CDR3 sequence reads: CASSLQGATEAFF. The CDR3 coding sequence is TGTGCCAGCAGTTTACAGGGGGCGACTGAAGCTTTCTTT.

The chain has TRBV6-5 and TRBJ2-3; the match to TRBD2 covers 7 bases. Germline V gene data show CDR1 as MNHEY and CDR2 as SVGAGI. The J segment lost 3 bases and the V segment lost 7 bases, leaving 7 bases of the junction unmatched. The CDR3 runs to 14 residues. The CDR3 is CASNGGGYTDTQYF. DNA of the CDR3: TGTGCCAGCAACGGGGGAGGGTATACAGATACGCAGTATTTT.

The chain has TRBV29-1 and TRBJ1-1, with TRBD1 as a possible D gene (6 bases). The germline V gene has CDR1 SQVTM and CDR2 ANQGSEA. V dropped 4 bases and J dropped 5 bases, with 11 bases sitting between them. The CDR3 is made up of 12 amino acids. The CDR3 DNA follows: TGCAGCGTTGGAAGGGGGGGAACTGAAGCTTTCTTT. Protein: CSVGRGGTEAFF. Based on the CDR3 plus reference TRBV29-1 and TRBJ1-1, the full variable domain is SAVISQKPSRDICQRGTSLTIQCQVDSQVTMMFWYRQQPGQSLTLIATANQGSEATYESGFVIDKFPISRPNLTFSTLTVSNMSPEDSSIYLCSVGRGGTEAFFGQGTRLTVV.

This chain joins TRBV7-2 and TRBJ2-3, with D tentatively TRBD1 (6 bases). The V and J ends lost 5 bases and 0 bases respectively, with 12 bases between them. The CDR3 extends over 15 amino acids. The V gene's germline CDR1 is SGHTA and CDR2 FQGNSA. DNA for the CDR3: TGTGCCAGCAGCATAAACAGGGCTAGCACAGATACGCAGTATTTT. It is translated as CASSINRASTDTQYF.

The table lists this clone with a few counts. CDR3 in amino acids: CASSQALGTGAETQYF. Here the CDR3 DNA reads TGTGCCAGCAGCCAAGCTTTGGGGACAGGGGCGGAGACCCAGTACTTC. V gene TRBV14 combines with J gene TRBJ2-5; 10 bases line up with TRBD1. The CDR3 has 16 residues. Germline V CDR1 and CDR2: SGHDN, FVKESK. The V and J ends lost 1 base and 5 bases, in that order; junction bases with no gene match: 7.

The rearrangement joins TRBV5-4 to TRBJ1-1; D call uncertain. The germline V gene has CDR1 SGHNT and CDR2 YYREEE (reference sequence). This CDR3 has 13 amino acids. V was pared by 5 bases and J by 1 base, with 9 bases between. CDR3 sequence reads: CASRMGENTEAFF. The CDR3 DNA is TGTGCCAGCAGGATGGGAGAGAACACTGAAGCTTTCTTT.

This chain connects TRBV6-5 to TRBJ1-2; possibly TRBD1 for D (5 bases). The CDR3 has 13 residues. Germline V lookup: CDR1 MNHEY, CDR2 SVGAGI. V shed 2 bases and J shed 2 bases, with 6 bases lying between them. CDR3 bases: TGTGCCAGCAGTTACGACAGAAACTATGGCTACACCTTC. Translation: CASSYDRNYGYTF.

This clone was counted a few times. This chain joins TRBV5-1 and TRBJ2-2; the D is unclear. The germline V gene encodes CDR1 SGHRS and CDR2 YFSETQ. Trimming cost V 0 bases and J 7 bases, with 13 bases left between them. The CDR3 consists of 15 residues. This CDR3 reads CASSLATVSIGELFF. The CDR3 nucleotides are TGCGCCAGCAGCTTGGCCACAGTTTCGATCGGGGAGCTGTTTTTT.

V and J are TRBV18 and TRBJ2-5; a weak D match, TRBD2 (6 bases). The CDR3 has 15 residues. Trimming cost V 3 bases and J 4 bases, with 15 bases left between them. The germline V gene has CDR1 KGHSH and CDR2 LQKENI. Here the CDR3 DNA reads TGTGCCAGCTCACCGAGTGTAGCGGCTCGAGAGACCCAGTACTTC. Protein product: CASSPSVAARETQYF.

CDR3 nucleotides: TGTGCCAGCACGGACAGGGGACCAGATACGCAGTATTTT. Its protein product is CASTDRGPDTQYF. The genes are TRBV7-9 and TRBJ2-3, with 9 bases that match TRBD1. Germline V gives CDR1 SEHNR, CDR2 FQNEAQ (reference sequence). V lost 7 bases, J lost 4 bases, and 3 bases stayed unmatched. CDR3 length: 13 residues.

A word on this clone: One junction end does not reproduce the germline sequence, and a read error may be involved. The chain is built from TRBV7-9 and TRBJ1-6, with 7 bases lining up with TRBD1. The CDR3 covers 16 residues. Germline lookup yields CDR1 SEHNR and CDR2 FQNEAQ (reference sequence). CDR3 residues: CSSSSGQATYNSPLHF. Written as DNA, the CDR3 is TGTTCCAGCAGCTCAGGACAGGCTACCTATAATTCACCCCTCCACTTT. Full variable domain (remainder filled in from reference TRBV7-9 and TRBJ1-6): DTGVSQNPRHKITKRGQNVTFRCDPISEHNRLYWYRQTLGQGPEFLTYFQNEAQLEKSRLLSDRFSAERPKGSFSTLEIQRTEQGDSAMYLCSSSSGQATYNSPLHFGNGTRLTVT.